This T cell receptor (beta chain) comes out of a study of graft-versus-host responses after intestinal transplantation. Study overall: Those transplanted obtained multivisceral, liver-intestinal, or isolated intestinal grafts.

The CDR3 totals 14 residues. V shed 6 bases and J shed 4 bases, with 16 bases lying between them. The germline V gene encodes CDR1 MNHNS and CDR2 SASEGT. Findings and limits, study-wide: Circulating GvH clones peaking coincided with falling HvG clones soon after transplant.

Sequencing was performed with immunoSEQ multiplex PCR; in TCRdb, only in-frame clones are kept and a portion is missing. The top ten clones hold about 0.67% of a sample with about 80,000 clones, 92% of them seen once. A remark on this clone: Its specificity is unknown.

Specimen: PBMCs, collected 98 days after intestinal transplantation. This sequence was found in a human patient who received an intestinal transplant, so some T cells may come from the graft donor. This chain joins TRBV6-1 and TRBJ2-7; unclear D gene. The CDR3 nucleotides read TGTGCCAGCAGCCCGACGAGGTCTTATTACGAGCAGTACTTC. This sequence encodes CASSPTRSYYEQYF.